Given below is one T cell receptor beta chain in context. Repertoires were generated with immunoSEQ multiplex PCR, while TCRdb's copy carries only in-frame clones and drops some. Among about 180,000 clones listed, about nine tenths were seen once. CDR1 is MGHRA and CDR2 is YSYEKL in the germline V gene. V trimming: 4 bases; J trimming: 6 bases; junction bases outside the gene matches: 5. The CDR3 totals 14 residues. The record originates from a study of control samples from healthy donors and cancer patients. This chain uses TRBV4-1 with TRBJ2-7, with 11 bases that match TRBD1. The sequence derives from a middle-aged woman in good health. Source material: blood. CDR3 amino acids: CASSLGQGAGEQYF. CDR3 coding DNA: TGCGCCAGCAGCCTTGGACAGGGGGCGGGCGAGCAGTACTTC.